The clone carrying this T cell receptor beta chain was seen many times. Its antigen remains unknown. These data originate in a study of T-cell reconstitution after alpha-beta-depleted transplantation in children. Study-level findings and limits: Some patients owed their high day-60 TCRbeta diversity to surviving recipient T cells and thymic progenitors. As was reported, about two months after transplant, alpha-beta T cells came from several hundred expanded graft clones. At one year after transplant, newly produced T cells mostly accounted for T-cell counts and diversity.

Preparation of the TCRbeta library was carried out with unique molecular identifiers. TCRdb fed the PCR reads into MiXCR, producing one record per CDR3 protein. The sample carries 540,000 or so distinct CDR3 sequences, 20% to 25% recorded once. Per the germline V gene, CDR1 is DFQATT and CDR2 is SNEGSKA (reference sequence). J gave up 5 bases and V 6 bases, and 10 bases lay outside the gene matches. This CDR3 is 15 amino acids long. The sequences come from PBMCs, mostly from graft donor cells, collected 360 days after TCRalphabeta/CD19-depleted stem cell transplant. The receptor was derived from a boy in the first two years of life who had a stem cell transplant for acute myeloid leukemia, so the T cells may come from the graft donor. This chain connects TRBV20-1 to TRBJ2-2, with 9 bases fitting TRBD1. The CDR3 protein is CSARPGTGRTGELFF. The CDR3 DNA reads as TGCAGTGCCAGACCCGGGACAGGGAGGACCGGGGAGCTGTTTTTT.